This TCR beta chain was profiled in a study of T cells in women clearing cervical HPV infection. Comments on this clone: The target antigen is unknown. A junction boundary mismatches the germline segment, possibly from a read error. The CDR3 extends 3 residues past the end of the read, so its final part is completed from the germline J gene. Other DNA sequences in the same sample also yield this CDR3.

Only in-frame clones appear in the TCRdb table, and some are missing; sequencing was by immunoSEQ multiplex PCR. This table holds under 40,000 clones. Per the germline V gene, CDR1 is SNHLY and CDR2 is FYNNEI. The CDR3 runs to 13 residues. Regarding the study as a whole: Controls had more TRBV6-7 (approximately 0.16%) than cases (approximately 0.11%). Repertoire richness, not evenness, was significantly elevated in CIN3+ cases versus controls.

This TCR derives from a woman aged 18-70 years with a cervical HPV16 infection that either progressed to CIN3+ or cleared (not recorded which). The chain couples TRBV2 to TRBJ1-2, with TRBD1 matching 8 bases. The material sequenced was blood buffy coat. This CDR3 is CASRQDRADGYTF. CDR3 DNA, as far as it was read: TGTGCCAGCAGACAGGACAGGGCGGATGGA.